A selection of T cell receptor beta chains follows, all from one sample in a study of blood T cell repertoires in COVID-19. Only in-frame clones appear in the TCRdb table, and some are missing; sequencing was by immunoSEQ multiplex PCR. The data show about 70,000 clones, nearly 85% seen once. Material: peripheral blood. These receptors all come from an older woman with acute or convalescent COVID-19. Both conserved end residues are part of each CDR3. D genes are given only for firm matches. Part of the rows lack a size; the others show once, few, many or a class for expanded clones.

CDR3aa: CASSSGVAQPQHF
CDR3nt: TGCGCCAGCAGTTCAGGGGTTGCTCAGCCCCAGCATTTT
d_gene: -
j_gene: TRBJ1-5
abundance: -
v_gene: TRBV10-2

CDR3aa: CASSLSGSSYNEQFF
CDR3nt: TGCGCCAGCAGCCTTAGCGGGAGCTCCTACAATGAGCAGTTCTTC
d_gene: TRBD2
j_gene: TRBJ2-1
abundance: -
v_gene: TRBV4-1

CDR3aa: CASSYSSAAYNEQFF
CDR3nt: TGTGCCAGCAGTTACTCTAGCGCAGCGTACAATGAGCAGTTCTTC
d_gene: -
j_gene: TRBJ2-1
abundance: -
v_gene: TRBV6-5

CDR3aa: CASSFRQGAVYGYTF
CDR3nt: TGTGCCAGCAGTTTTAGGCAGGGGGCAGTCTATGGCTACACCTTC
d_gene: TRBD1
j_gene: TRBJ1-2
abundance: -
v_gene: TRBV27

CDR3aa: CASSEPGKGPQHF
CDR3nt: TGTGCCAGCAGTGAACCGGGGAAGGGGCCCCAGCATTTT
d_gene: -
j_gene: TRBJ1-5
abundance: -
v_gene: TRBV2

CDR3aa: CASSFDSRGETQYF
CDR3nt: TGCGCCAGCAGCTTCGACTCCCGTGGGGAGACCCAGTACTTC
d_gene: -
j_gene: TRBJ2-5
abundance: -
v_gene: TRBV5-1

CDR3aa: CASSPSGTHRAFF
CDR3nt: TGTGCCAGCAGCCCAAGCGGTACACATAGGGCTTTCTTT
d_gene: -
j_gene: TRBJ1-1
abundance: once
v_gene: TRBV14

CDR3aa: CASSGWRATTSQGTYGYTF
CDR3nt: TGTGCCAGCAGCGGGTGGAGGGCCACCACTTCCCAAGGAACCTATGGCTACACCTTC
d_gene: -
j_gene: TRBJ1-2
abundance: few
v_gene: TRBV9

CDR3aa: CASSPRTGSFYEQYF
CDR3nt: TGTGCCAGCAGCCCCCGGACAGGTTCCTTCTACGAGCAGTACTTC
d_gene: TRBD1
j_gene: TRBJ2-7
abundance: -
v_gene: TRBV9

CDR3aa: CASSNAGRITDTQYF
CDR3nt: TGTGCCAGCAGCAACGCGGGACGGATCACAGATACGCAGTATTTT
d_gene: -
j_gene: TRBJ2-3
abundance: -
v_gene: TRBV7-8

CDR3aa: CASRDKRGDYGYTF
CDR3nt: TGTGCCAGCAGGGATAAGCGGGGAGACTATGGCTACACCTTC
d_gene: -
j_gene: TRBJ1-2
abundance: -
v_gene: TRBV25-1

CDR3aa: CASSQEWQSNQPQHF
CDR3nt: TGCGCCAGCAGCCAAGAATGGCAGTCGAATCAGCCCCAGCATTTT
d_gene: -
j_gene: TRBJ1-5
abundance: once
v_gene: TRBV4-1

CDR3aa: CASSLVGGGQFYEQYF
CDR3nt: TGTGCCAGCAGCTTAGTGGGCGGAGGGCAATTCTACGAGCAGTACTTC
d_gene: -
j_gene: TRBJ2-7
abundance: once
v_gene: TRBV7-9

CDR3aa: CASSFSQGYGYTF
CDR3nt: TGTGCCAGCAGCTTTTCCCAGGGTTATGGCTACACCTTC
d_gene: -
j_gene: TRBJ1-2
abundance: -
v_gene: TRBV5-5

CDR3aa: CATWGGVNTEAFF
CDR3nt: TGTGCCACTTGGGGGGGGGTGAACACTGAAGCTTTCTTT
d_gene: -
j_gene: TRBJ1-1
abundance: -
v_gene: TRBV24-1

CDR3aa: CASSLIPSGTNNEQFF
CDR3nt: TGTGCCAGCAGCTTAATTCCTAGCGGGACTAACAATGAGCAGTTCTTC
d_gene: TRBD2
j_gene: TRBJ2-1
abundance: once
v_gene: TRBV7-6

CDR3aa: CASRRAGPSEQYF
CDR3nt: TGTGCCAGCAGACGAGCGGGACCTAGTGAGCAGTACTTC
d_gene: TRBD2
j_gene: TRBJ2-7
abundance: -
v_gene: TRBV11-2

CDR3aa: CASSLTDRDHTEAFF
CDR3nt: TGTGCCAGCAGCTTGACTGACAGGGATCACACTGAAGCTTTCTTT
d_gene: TRBD1
j_gene: TRBJ1-1
abundance: -
v_gene: TRBV7-9

CDR3aa: CAISVLGNTDTQYF
CDR3nt: TGTGCCATCAGTGTACTCGGGAACACAGATACGCAGTATTTT
d_gene: -
j_gene: TRBJ2-3
abundance: few
v_gene: TRBV10-3

CDR3aa: CSATFGVEQFF
CDR3nt: TGCAGTGCTACTTTCGGGGTTGAGCAGTTCTTC
d_gene: -
j_gene: TRBJ2-1
abundance: -
v_gene: TRBV20-1

CDR3aa: CASSFTGDNQPQHF
CDR3nt: TGCGCCAGCAGCTTCACAGGGGACAATCAGCCCCAGCATTTT
d_gene: TRBD1
j_gene: TRBJ1-5
abundance: few
v_gene: TRBV10-1

CDR3aa: CASSPAGGFEKLFF
CDR3nt: TGTGCCAGCAGTCCCGCGGGGGGTTTTGAAAAACTGTTTTTT
d_gene: -
j_gene: TRBJ1-4
abundance: -
v_gene: TRBV11-2

CDR3aa: CASGSGRAAGEQFF
CDR3nt: TGTGCCAGCGGTAGCGGGAGGGCCGCAGGAGAGCAGTTCTTC
d_gene: TRBD2
j_gene: TRBJ2-1
abundance: -
v_gene: TRBV2

CDR3aa: CASSHTSGGLGEAQYF
CDR3nt: TGCGCCAGCAGCCACACTAGCGGGGGCCTGGGAGAGGCCCAGTACTTC
d_gene: TRBD2
j_gene: TRBJ2-5
abundance: -
v_gene: TRBV4-1

CDR3aa: CASVFRGSGFYEQYF
CDR3nt: TGTGCCAGCGTCTTCCGCGGATCGGGGTTTTACGAGCAGTACTTC
d_gene: -
j_gene: TRBJ2-7
abundance: -
v_gene: TRBV5-6

CDR3aa: CASSEAGGGAVEFGPLHF
CDR3nt: TGTGCCAGCAGTGAGGCAGGAGGGGGCGCGGTCGAATTCGGGCCCCTCCACTTT
d_gene: TRBD1
j_gene: TRBJ1-6
abundance: few
v_gene: TRBV6-1

CDR3aa: CATSRDPATDQPQHF
CDR3nt: TGTGCCACCAGCAGAGATCCAGCCACAGATCAGCCCCAGCATTTT
d_gene: -
j_gene: TRBJ1-5
abundance: -
v_gene: TRBV15

CDR3aa: CASSSEINSGNTIYF
CDR3nt: TGTGCCAGCAGCTCAGAAATAAACTCTGGAAACACCATATATTTT
d_gene: -
j_gene: TRBJ1-3
abundance: -
v_gene: TRBV11-2

CDR3aa: CAWRWSGLETQYF
CDR3nt: TGTGCCTGGAGGTGGTCAGGGTTGGAGACCCAGTACTTC
d_gene: -
j_gene: TRBJ2-5
abundance: -
v_gene: TRBV30

CDR3aa: CASETSGSRNTGELFF
CDR3nt: TGTGCTAGTGAAACTAGCGGGAGCAGGAACACCGGGGAGCTGTTTTTT
d_gene: TRBD2
j_gene: TRBJ2-2
abundance: -
v_gene: TRBV12-5

CDR3aa: CASSPRSTGSPGTNEKLFF
CDR3nt: TGTGCCAGCTCACCACGTTCCACAGGGAGTCCCGGAACTAATGAAAAACTGTTTTTT
d_gene: -
j_gene: TRBJ1-4
abundance: -
v_gene: TRBV18

CDR3aa: CASSEGRGQPQHF
CDR3nt: TGTGCCAGCAGTGAGGGGCGAGGTCAGCCCCAGCATTTT
d_gene: -
j_gene: TRBJ1-5
abundance: once
v_gene: TRBV6-4

CDR3aa: CASSAGTETLYEQYF
CDR3nt: TGTGCCAGCAGTGCTGGGACAGAGACCCTCTACGAGCAGTACTTC
d_gene: TRBD1
j_gene: TRBJ2-7
abundance: -
v_gene: TRBV2

CDR3aa: CASRPGLAGISSYNEQFF
CDR3nt: TGTGCCAGCAGACCAGGACTAGCGGGGATCAGCTCCTACAATGAGCAGTTCTTC
d_gene: TRBD2
j_gene: TRBJ2-1
abundance: few
v_gene: TRBV27

CDR3aa: CASSLYRENTEAFF
CDR3nt: TGTGCCAGCAGTTTATACAGGGAGAACACTGAAGCTTTCTTT
d_gene: -
j_gene: TRBJ1-1
abundance: once
v_gene: TRBV27

CDR3aa: CASSINRGHNGYTF
CDR3nt: TGTGCCAGTAGTATAAACAGGGGGCACAATGGCTACACCTTC
d_gene: TRBD1
j_gene: TRBJ1-2
abundance: -
v_gene: TRBV19

CDR3aa: CSSLDYGYTF
CDR3nt: TGCAGCTCCCTCGACTATGGCTACACCTTC
d_gene: -
j_gene: TRBJ1-2
abundance: -
v_gene: TRBV29-1

CDR3aa: CASSQEGGFLNEQFF
CDR3nt: TGTGCCAGCAGCCAAGAGGGAGGGTTCCTAAATGAGCAGTTCTTC
d_gene: TRBD2
j_gene: TRBJ2-1
abundance: -
v_gene: TRBV3-1/TRBV3-2

CDR3aa: CASSSLPQGSSYEQYF
CDR3nt: TGTGCCAGCAGCTCGCTACCCCAGGGTAGCTCCTACGAGCAGTACTTC
d_gene: -
j_gene: TRBJ2-7
abundance: -
v_gene: TRBV7-6

CDR3aa: CASSFSSAGGREQYF
CDR3nt: TGTGCCAGCAGTTTTTCGTCGGCAGGGGGAAGGGAGCAGTACTTC
d_gene: TRBD1
j_gene: TRBJ2-7
abundance: -
v_gene: TRBV28

CDR3aa: CSVVGQGDSYTF
CDR3nt: TGCAGCGTGGTGGGACAGGGTGATAGCTACACCTTC
d_gene: TRBD1
j_gene: TRBJ1-2
abundance: -
v_gene: TRBV29-1

CDR3aa: CASRNGELNTGELFF
CDR3nt: TGTGCCAGTAGAAACGGGGAGTTGAACACCGGGGAGCTGTTTTTT
d_gene: -
j_gene: TRBJ2-2
abundance: -
v_gene: TRBV19

CDR3aa: CASSRGLDEQFF
CDR3nt: TGTGCCAGCAGCCGAGGACTAGACGAGCAGTTCTTC
d_gene: TRBD2
j_gene: TRBJ2-1
abundance: -
v_gene: TRBV3-1/TRBV3-2

CDR3aa: CATSGAGYTDTQYF
CDR3nt: TGTGCCACCAGTGGCGCGGGATACACAGATACGCAGTATTTT
d_gene: -
j_gene: TRBJ2-3
abundance: -
v_gene: TRBV24-1

CDR3aa: CASSLLGGDNSPLHF
CDR3nt: TGTGCCAGCAGTTTACTCGGCGGGGATAATTCACCCCTCCACTTT
d_gene: -
j_gene: TRBJ1-6
abundance: -
v_gene: TRBV6-6

CDR3aa: CASTPRGTGRNNSPLHF
CDR3nt: TGTGCCAGTACTCCGCGCGGCACAGGGCGCAATAATTCACCCCTCCACTTT
d_gene: -
j_gene: TRBJ1-6
abundance: -
v_gene: TRBV19

CDR3aa: CASSLSNRGRSPLHF
CDR3nt: TGTGCCAGCAGCTTAAGTAACAGGGGGCGATCACCCCTCCACTTT
d_gene: TRBD1
j_gene: TRBJ1-6
abundance: -
v_gene: TRBV7-6